This paragraph reports one TCR beta chain. The sample originates from a study of blood T cell repertoires in COVID-19. The repertoire was sequenced with immunoSEQ multiplex PCR; TCRdb's copy has only in-frame clones and lacks some. The sample consists of about 62,000 clones, around 91% of them appearing once. The germline gives CDR1 LNHDA, CDR2 SQIVND (reference sequence). Trimming pared 7 bases from V and 2 bases from J, leaving 15 bases between. The CDR3 covers 15 residues. This TCR was recovered from a woman aged 55 to 70 with COVID-19, enrolled during active disease. The sample was peripheral blood. The rearrangement joins TRBV19 to TRBJ1-3; the D is unclear. The CDR3 loop is CASNQPPGTGNTIYF. CDR3 bases: TGTGCCAGTAACCAGCCCCCGGGAACTGGAAACACCATATATTTT.